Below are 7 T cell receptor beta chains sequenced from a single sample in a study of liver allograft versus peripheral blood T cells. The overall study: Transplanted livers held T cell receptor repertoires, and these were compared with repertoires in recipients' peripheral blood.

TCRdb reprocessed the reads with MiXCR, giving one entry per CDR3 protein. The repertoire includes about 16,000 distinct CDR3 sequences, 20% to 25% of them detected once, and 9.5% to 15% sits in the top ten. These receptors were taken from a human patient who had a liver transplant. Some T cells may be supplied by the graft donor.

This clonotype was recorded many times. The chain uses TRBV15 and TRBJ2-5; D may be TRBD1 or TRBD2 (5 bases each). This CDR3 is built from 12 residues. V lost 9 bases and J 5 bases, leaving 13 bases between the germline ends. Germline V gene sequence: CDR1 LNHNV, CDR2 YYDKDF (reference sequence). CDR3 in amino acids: CATGGQGETQYF. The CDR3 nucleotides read TGTGCCACGGGCGGGCAGGGTGAGACCCAGTACTTC.

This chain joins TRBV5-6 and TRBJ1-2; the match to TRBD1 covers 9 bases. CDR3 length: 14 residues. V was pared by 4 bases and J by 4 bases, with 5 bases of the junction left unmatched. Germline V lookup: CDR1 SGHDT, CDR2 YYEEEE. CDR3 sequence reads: CASSRTGDLYGYTF. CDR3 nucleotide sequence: TGTGCCAGCAGCCGGACAGGGGACCTCTATGGCTACACCTTC.

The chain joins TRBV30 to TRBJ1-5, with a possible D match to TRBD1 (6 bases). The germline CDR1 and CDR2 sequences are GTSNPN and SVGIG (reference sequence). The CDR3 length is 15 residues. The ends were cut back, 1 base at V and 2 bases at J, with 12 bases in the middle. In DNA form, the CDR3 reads TGTGCCTGGAGTGGGTGGGGGGGCCGCAATCAGCCCCAGCATTTT. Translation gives CAWSGWGGRNQPQHF.

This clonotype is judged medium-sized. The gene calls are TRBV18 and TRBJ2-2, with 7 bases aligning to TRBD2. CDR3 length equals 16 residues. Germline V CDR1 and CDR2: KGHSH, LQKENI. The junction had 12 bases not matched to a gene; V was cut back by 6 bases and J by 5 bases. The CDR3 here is CASSPRASGVTGELFF. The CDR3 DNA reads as TGTGCCAGCTCGCCCCGGGCTAGCGGTGTTACCGGGGAGCTGTTTTTT.

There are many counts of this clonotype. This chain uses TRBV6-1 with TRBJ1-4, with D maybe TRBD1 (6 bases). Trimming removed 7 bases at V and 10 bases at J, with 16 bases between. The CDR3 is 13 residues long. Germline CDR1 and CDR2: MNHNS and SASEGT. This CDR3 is CASTGQGWGKLFF. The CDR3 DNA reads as TGTGCCAGCACGGGCCAGGGGTGGGGAAAACTGTTTTTT.

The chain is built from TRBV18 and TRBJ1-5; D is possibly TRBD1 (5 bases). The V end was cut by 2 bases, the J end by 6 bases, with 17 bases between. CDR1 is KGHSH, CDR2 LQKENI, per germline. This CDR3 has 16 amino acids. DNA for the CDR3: TGTGCCAGCTCACCAGGGAAGGGCAGGGTAGGTCAGCCCCAGCATTTT. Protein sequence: CASSPGKGRVGQPQHF. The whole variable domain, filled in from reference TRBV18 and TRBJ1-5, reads NAGVMQNPRHLVRRRGQEARLRCSPMKGHSHVYWYRQLPEEGLKFMVYLQKENIIDESGMPKERFSAEFPKEGPSILRIQQVVRGDSAAYFCASSPGKGRVGQPQHFGDGTRLSIL.

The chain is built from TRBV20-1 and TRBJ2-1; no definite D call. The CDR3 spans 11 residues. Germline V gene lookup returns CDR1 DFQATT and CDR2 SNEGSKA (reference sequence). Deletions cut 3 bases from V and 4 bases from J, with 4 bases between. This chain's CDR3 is CSARGYNEQFF. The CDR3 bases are TGCAGTGCTAGGGGTTACAATGAGCAGTTCTTC.